This T cell receptor (beta chain) derives from a study of Graves' ophthalmopathy and Graves' hyperthyroidism. Study-wide background: Peripheral blood was obtained at first diagnosis, ahead of any treatment. Study-wide results and limits: Ophthalmopathy progression was predicted with roughly 68% sensitivity and approximately 72% specificity. Blood shared most expanded thyroid clonotypes above 0.001 frequency.

This clonotype was counted ten times or more. Its specificity is unknown. Clinical symptoms, serum thyroxine, TRAb, thyroid ultrasound and orbital computed tomography determined diagnosis. TCR beta CDR3 regions were amplified from RNA transcripts. First-round RT-PCR relied on HTBI primers, and a second-round multiplex PCR came next. MiXCR, run by TCRdb on the multiplex PCR reads, gives a single entry per CDR3 protein. The data show almost 750,000 distinct CDR3 sequences, with 40% seen just once and 44% held by the top ten. This TCR came from an adult man with Graves' ophthalmopathy. Sequences were obtained from peripheral blood.

The CDR3 region is CSVDGTSGTETQYF. The DNA of the CDR3 is TGCAGCGTTGACGGGACTAGCGGGACGGAGACCCAGTACTTC. The chain combines TRBV29-1 with TRBJ2-5, with TRBD2 matching over 13 bases. The CDR3 is 14 amino acids. V gave up 3 bases and J gave up 5 bases; unmatched junction bases: 3. The V gene's germline CDR1 is SQVTM and CDR2 ANQGSEA. The full variable domain, with the rest looked up from reference TRBV29-1 and TRBJ2-5, is SAVISQKPSRDICQRGTSLTIQCQVDSQVTMMFWYRQQPGQSLTLIATANQGSEATYESGFVIDKFPISRPNLTFSTLTVSNMSPEDSSIYLCSVDGTSGTETQYFGPGTRLLVL.